The rows below give T cell receptor beta chains drawn from one sample of a study of identical twins. MiXCR, applied by TCRdb to the 5' RACE reads, yields one record per CDR3 protein. This sample yields 500,000 to 650,000 distinct CDR3 sequences, of which about a fifth are seen a single time; approximately 0.52% belongs to the top ten. This sample also belongs to another study, concerning yellow fever vaccine responses in identical twins.

Sequences were obtained from CD4+ T cells sorted from blood. The receptors stem from a woman under 30 in good health. Both conserved end residues are part of each CDR3. A D gene is named only where the DNA matches it firmly. Clone size is given for some rows only: seen once, a few or many times, or a class if the clone is expanded.

D gene: -; J gene: TRBJ1-1; V gene: TRBV3-1; clone size: few; CDR3 DNA: TGTGCCAGCAGCCAATACACTTCGCGGGACACTGAAGCTTTCTTT; CDR3 protein: CASSQYTSRDTEAFF
D gene: TRBD2; J gene: TRBJ2-1; V gene: TRBV5-4; clone size: -; CDR3 DNA: TGTGCCAGCAGACAGGATAATATAGCGGGAAACTACAATGAGCAGTTCTTC; CDR3 protein: CASRQDNIAGNYNEQFF
D gene: TRBD2; J gene: TRBJ2-1; V gene: TRBV7-9; clone size: -; CDR3 DNA: TGTGCCAGCAGCTTAGTGCGGGGGGGTGCCTACAATGAGCAGTTCTTC; CDR3 protein: CASSLVRGGAYNEQFF
D gene: -; J gene: TRBJ2-1; V gene: TRBV3-1; clone size: -; CDR3 DNA: TGTGCCAGCAGTTTCGGGACTCCTTACAATGAGCAGTTCTTC; CDR3 protein: CASSFGTPYNEQFF
D gene: -; J gene: TRBJ2-6; V gene: TRBV20-1; clone size: -; CDR3 DNA: TGCAGTGCGGTTCCCGGGGCCAACGTCCTGACTTTC; CDR3 protein: CSAVPGANVLTF
D gene: -; J gene: TRBJ2-1; V gene: TRBV20-1; clone size: few; CDR3 DNA: TGCAGTGCCAATCCCTGGAATGATGAGCAGTTCTTC; CDR3 protein: CSANPWNDEQFF
D gene: -; J gene: TRBJ1-1; V gene: TRBV15; clone size: few; CDR3 DNA: TGTGCCACCAGCAGAGACGCTAGCCGGGGCACCACTGAAGCTTTCTTT; CDR3 protein: CATSRDASRGTTEAFF
D gene: -; J gene: TRBJ2-5; V gene: TRBV15; clone size: -; CDR3 DNA: TGTGCCACCAGCAGAGGAGACGGGGAGACCCAGTACTTC; CDR3 protein: CATSRGDGETQYF
D gene: -; J gene: TRBJ2-1; V gene: TRBV20-1; clone size: few; CDR3 DNA: TGCAGTGCTAGCCCGGTGTTGAATGAGCAGTTCTTC; CDR3 protein: CSASPVLNEQFF
D gene: TRBD2; J gene: TRBJ2-7; V gene: TRBV29-1; clone size: few; CDR3 DNA: TGCAGCGTTGGGGGGGGTGGAAGCTCCTACGAGCAGTACTTC; CDR3 protein: CSVGGGGSSYEQYF
D gene: TRBD2; J gene: TRBJ2-1; V gene: TRBV7-3; clone size: few; CDR3 DNA: TGTGCCAGCAGCTCCGGACTAGCGGGTGTTCGCTACAATGAGCAGTTCTTC; CDR3 protein: CASSSGLAGVRYNEQFF
D gene: TRBD2; J gene: TRBJ2-3; V gene: TRBV12-3/TRBV12-4; clone size: few; CDR3 DNA: TGTGCCAGCAGAGTGACTAGCGGGGCATATACGCAGTATTTT; CDR3 protein: CASRVTSGAYTQYF
D gene: TRBD2; J gene: TRBJ2-7; V gene: TRBV20-1; clone size: -; CDR3 DNA: TGCAGTGCTAGTCGGCCTAGCGGGAGCGGGTACGAGCAGTACTTC; CDR3 protein: CSASRPSGSGYEQYF
D gene: TRBD1; J gene: TRBJ2-3; V gene: TRBV24-1; clone size: -; CDR3 DNA: TGTGCCACCAGTGATCAAGACAGGGGGCAATCACAAAATACGCAGTATTTT; CDR3 protein: CATSDQDRGQSQNTQYF
D gene: -; J gene: TRBJ2-4; V gene: TRBV12-3/TRBV12-4; clone size: few; CDR3 DNA: TGTGCCAGCAGGAAAGGAATGAACATTCAGTACTTC; CDR3 protein: CASRKGMNIQYF
D gene: TRBD2; J gene: TRBJ2-3; V gene: TRBV6-2/TRBV6-3; clone size: -; CDR3 DNA: TGTGCCAGCAGTTACTGGGGACTAGCCACAGATACGCAGTATTTT; CDR3 protein: CASSYWGLATDTQYF
D gene: -; J gene: TRBJ2-2; V gene: TRBV11-2; clone size: -; CDR3 DNA: TGTGCCAGCAGCTACCAAGGTGGCACCGGGGAGCTGTTTTTT; CDR3 protein: CASSYQGGTGELFF
D gene: TRBD1; J gene: TRBJ1-6; V gene: TRBV11-2; clone size: -; CDR3 DNA: TGTGCCAGCAGCTTAAAGGGACAGGATAATTCACCCCTCCACTTT; CDR3 protein: CASSLKGQDNSPLHF
D gene: -; J gene: TRBJ2-4; V gene: TRBV5-1; clone size: -; CDR3 DNA: TGCGCCAGCAGCTTGGAGCCCAGGGGGGAAAACATTCAGTACTTC; CDR3 protein: CASSLEPRGENIQYF
D gene: TRBD2; J gene: TRBJ2-3; V gene: TRBV2; clone size: -; CDR3 DNA: TGTGCCAGCAATAGCGGGAGGGATTTTACGCAGTATTTT; CDR3 protein: CASNSGRDFTQYF
D gene: TRBD2; J gene: TRBJ2-7; V gene: TRBV20-1; clone size: -; CDR3 DNA: TGCAGTGCGACCAGAGCGGGAGTCTACGAGCAGTACTTC; CDR3 protein: CSATRAGVYEQYF
D gene: TRBD2; J gene: TRBJ2-2; V gene: TRBV6-1; clone size: -; CDR3 DNA: TGTGCCAGCAGTGAAGATACCCTAGCGGCCAACACCGGGGAGCTGTTTTTT; CDR3 protein: CASSEDTLAANTGELFF
D gene: -; J gene: TRBJ2-7; V gene: TRBV12-3/TRBV12-4; clone size: -; CDR3 DNA: TGTGCCAGCAGTCCAGCGGGCTCAGCCTACGAGCAGTACTTC; CDR3 protein: CASSPAGSAYEQYF
D gene: TRBD1; J gene: TRBJ2-2; V gene: TRBV5-1; clone size: -; CDR3 DNA: TGCGCCAGCAGCGTTGGCCGGACAGGAGGCAGCGGGGAGCTGTTTTTT; CDR3 protein: CASSVGRTGGSGELFF
D gene: -; J gene: TRBJ2-2; V gene: TRBV12-3/TRBV12-4; clone size: -; CDR3 DNA: TGTGCCAGCAACACCCGAACCGGGACCACGAACACCGGGGAGCTGTTTTTT; CDR3 protein: CASNTRTGTTNTGELFF
D gene: -; J gene: TRBJ2-7; V gene: TRBV24-1; clone size: few; CDR3 DNA: TGTGCCACCAGTCTTGACAGGTTCCCCTACGAGCAGTACTTC; CDR3 protein: CATSLDRFPYEQYF
D gene: -; J gene: TRBJ2-2; V gene: TRBV5-1; clone size: -; CDR3 DNA: TGCGCCAGCAGCATCGGGCAGGGGAACACCGGGGAGCTGTTTTTT; CDR3 protein: CASSIGQGNTGELFF
D gene: -; J gene: TRBJ1-5; V gene: TRBV7-2; clone size: few; CDR3 DNA: TGTGCCAGCAGCTTTAAGGGAAGCAATCAGCCCCAGCATTTT; CDR3 protein: CASSFKGSNQPQHF
D gene: -; J gene: TRBJ2-3; V gene: TRBV20-1; clone size: -; CDR3 DNA: TGCAGTGCTAGAGGGTTCGGGACTCCCAACACAGATACGCAGTATTTT; CDR3 protein: CSARGFGTPNTDTQYF
D gene: -; J gene: TRBJ1-4; V gene: TRBV20-1; clone size: -; CDR3 DNA: TGCAGTGCCACCCTCAAGGGGTTGCCTAATGAAAAACTGTTTTTT; CDR3 protein: CSATLKGLPNEKLFF
D gene: -; J gene: TRBJ2-7; V gene: TRBV12-3/TRBV12-4; clone size: many; CDR3 DNA: TGTGCCAGCAGTTTTTACTACGAGCAGTACTTC; CDR3 protein: CASSFYYEQYF
D gene: -; J gene: TRBJ2-7; V gene: TRBV2; clone size: -; CDR3 DNA: TGTGCCACCAGAGTCAACAGGGCCTACGAGCAGTACTTC; CDR3 protein: CATRVNRAYEQYF
D gene: TRBD2; J gene: TRBJ2-7; V gene: TRBV12-3/TRBV12-4; clone size: -; CDR3 DNA: TGTGCCAGCAAGGCTAGCGGGAGCTACGAGCAGTACTTC; CDR3 protein: CASKASGSYEQYF
D gene: TRBD2; J gene: TRBJ2-1; V gene: TRBV5-1; clone size: -; CDR3 DNA: TGCGCCAGCAGGGTGACTAGCGGGACCTACAATGAGCAGTTCTTC; CDR3 protein: CASRVTSGTYNEQFF
D gene: TRBD2; J gene: TRBJ2-3; V gene: TRBV20-1; clone size: -; CDR3 DNA: TGCAGTGCTGACAGCGGGAGGGCTGCAGATACGCAGTATTTT; CDR3 protein: CSADSGRAADTQYF
D gene: -; J gene: TRBJ1-1; V gene: TRBV6-1; clone size: -; CDR3 DNA: TGTGCCAGCAGTGAGGAGGGCTACACTGAAGCTTTCTTT; CDR3 protein: CASSEEGYTEAFF
D gene: -; J gene: TRBJ2-1; V gene: TRBV6-1; clone size: few; CDR3 DNA: TGTGCCAGCAGTGAAAATGTGGTCTATGAGCAGTTCTTC; CDR3 protein: CASSENVVYEQFF
D gene: -; J gene: TRBJ2-2; V gene: TRBV29-1; clone size: few; CDR3 DNA: TGCAGCGCATCCGCGAACACCGGGGAGCTGTTTTTT; CDR3 protein: CSASANTGELFF
D gene: -; J gene: TRBJ1-5; V gene: TRBV2; clone size: -; CDR3 DNA: TGTGCCATTTCCCCCGGGACGGGGTATAGCAATCAGCCCCAGCATTTT; CDR3 protein: CAISPGTGYSNQPQHF
D gene: -; J gene: TRBJ2-3; V gene: TRBV20-1; clone size: few; CDR3 DNA: TGCAGTGCTGGGCTTAGAGATACGCAGTATTTT; CDR3 protein: CSAGLRDTQYF
D gene: -; J gene: TRBJ2-1; V gene: TRBV2; clone size: -; CDR3 DNA: TGTGCCAGCAGTGTCAGGCCCAATGAGCAGTTCTTC; CDR3 protein: CASSVRPNEQFF
D gene: -; J gene: TRBJ2-2; V gene: TRBV4-2; clone size: few; CDR3 DNA: TGTGCCAGCAGTCGGGAACGGGATCTCACCGGGGAGCTGTTTTTT; CDR3 protein: CASSRERDLTGELFF
D gene: -; J gene: TRBJ2-5; V gene: TRBV27; clone size: -; CDR3 DNA: TGTGCCAGCGGAGGGGGCCGGGAGACCCAGTACTTC; CDR3 protein: CASGGGRETQYF
D gene: -; J gene: TRBJ2-5; V gene: TRBV28; clone size: -; CDR3 DNA: TGTGCCAGCAGTTTACCCGGCCGCCAACAAGAGACCCAGTACTTC; CDR3 protein: CASSLPGRQQETQYF
D gene: -; J gene: TRBJ2-6; V gene: TRBV29-1; clone size: few; CDR3 DNA: TGCAGCGTTGAGTCGGGCGGGGCCAACGTCCTGACTTTC; CDR3 protein: CSVESGGANVLTF